Following are 21 T cell receptor beta chains from one sample sequenced in a study of shared clonotypes between healthy human individuals. Profiling relied on immunoSEQ multiplex PCR, and the TCRdb table lists in-frame clones only, not all of them. The profile shows under 2.5 million clones, about nine tenths of them singletons. The sequenced sample consisted of naive CD4+ T cells from PBMCs. Described subset: CD45RA+ positively selected. The receptors here all came from a man between 18 and 35 years old in good health. Some clones in this sample may be carry-over from other donors' samples.

This clone is a singleton in its sample. The chain couples TRBV6-5 to TRBJ2-7; D is possibly TRBD1 or TRBD2 (5 bases each). CDR1 is MNHEY and CDR2 is SVGAGI in the germline V gene. V lost 6 bases to trimming and J lost 3 bases, with 12 bases between them. The CDR3 is 13 amino acids. The CDR3 loop reads CASSRGRGYEQYF. The CDR3 coding sequence is TGTGCCAGCAGCCGGGGACGGGGCTACGAGCAGTACTTC.

The chain combines TRBV11-1 with TRBJ2-7; 9 nucleotides match TRBD2. CDR3 length equals 16 residues. The V gene's germline CDR1 is SGHAT and CDR2 FQDESV (reference sequence). J lost 5 bases, V lost 2 bases, and 10 bases had no gene match. The CDR3 is CASSLRFLAGRNEQYF. The CDR3 DNA is TGTGCCAGCAGCTTAAGATTCCTAGCGGGACGGAACGAGCAGTACTTC.

This clone was counted a few times. This rearrangement joins TRBV9 to TRBJ1-3; D gene unclear. Trimming stripped 0 bases from V and 11 bases from J, with 12 bases between. Per germline, CDR1 SGDLS and CDR2 YYNGEE. The CDR3 is 13 residues long. CDR3 DNA: TGTGCCAGCAGCGTAGCTCTGGAGGGCCCCATATATTTT. Translated, it gives CASSVALEGPIYF.

As concerns this clone: Other DNA variants within this sample encode the same CDR3. The CDR3 region is CASSVAANTGELFF. Written as DNA, the CDR3 is TGTGCCAGCAGCGTAGCTGCGAACACCGGGGAGCTGTTTTTT. This sequence joins TRBV9 and TRBJ2-2; D remains unclear. The CDR3 totals 14 residues. Trimming removed 0 bases from V and 0 bases from J, with 3 bases in between. Per germline, CDR1 SGDLS and CDR2 YYNGEE.

This chain uses TRBV28 with TRBJ1-5; 7 bases fit TRBD1. Unmatched junction bases numbered 14, after V lost 5 bases and J lost 1 base. Germline CDR1 is MDHEN and CDR2 is SYDVKM. This CDR3 is 18 amino acids long. The CDR3 loop is CASSLTLHRGQSNQPQHF. CDR3 coding DNA: TGTGCCAGCAGTCTTACCTTACACAGGGGACAAAGCAATCAGCCCCAGCATTTT.

The chain combines TRBV19 with TRBJ2-1; D gene unclear. The CDR3 spans 13 residues. The V and J ends lost 3 bases and 7 bases respectively, with 10 bases between them. Germline V gene sequence: CDR1 LNHDA, CDR2 SQIVND (reference sequence). CDR3 sequence (DNA): TGTGCCAGTAGTATCGATCGGACGAATGAGCAGTTCTTC. Translating gives CASSIDRTNEQFF.

The CDR3 sequence is CASSLIRGEKQYF. CDR3 DNA: TGTGCCAGCAGCTTGATCCGGGGCGAAAAGCAGTACTTC. The rearrangement links TRBV5-8 to TRBJ2-7; possibly TRBD1 or TRBD2 for D (5 bases each). CDR1 and CDR2 (germline): SGHTS, YDEGEE. V was shortened by 1 base and J by 8 bases, with 13 bases between the two germline ends. CDR3 length: 13 amino acids.

Notes on this clone: The sample has other DNA sequences that encode this CDR3 too. The chain links TRBV30 to TRBJ1-1; the D is unclear. The germline V and J ends were trimmed by 2 bases and 2 bases, with 3 bases remaining between them. CDR1 is GTSNPN and CDR2 is SVGIG in the germline V gene (reference sequence). There are 11 residues in the CDR3. CDR3 sequence: CAWSLNTEAFF. The CDR3 nucleotides read TGTGCCTGGAGTCTAAACACTGAAGCTTTCTTT.

The chain employs TRBV5-4 and TRBJ2-7; D unclear. The CDR3 is made up of 15 amino acids. Trimming removed 0 bases at V and 1 base at J, with 11 bases between. The V gene's germline CDR1 is SGHNT and CDR2 YYREEE (reference sequence). The CDR3 DNA is TGTGCCAGCAGCTTGGACGGTTTCCCATCCTACGAGCAGTACTTC. This encodes CASSLDGFPSYEQYF.

This clone was detected once. V usage is TRBV7-9 and J usage is TRBJ2-7; 9 bases map to TRBD2. CDR3 length: 16 residues. After removal of 3 bases from V and 0 bases from J, the junction contained 6 bases not matched to a gene. CDR1 is SEHNR and CDR2 is FQNEAQ in the germline V gene (reference sequence). The chain's CDR3 is CASSLRLAASSYEQYF. DNA of the CDR3: TGTGCCAGCAGCTTGAGACTAGCGGCTTCCTCCTACGAGCAGTACTTC.

The chain combines TRBV5-1 with TRBJ2-3; D is uncertain. Trimming removed 1 base at V and 8 bases at J, with 11 bases between. CDR1 is SGHRS, CDR2 YFSETQ, per germline. This CDR3 region has 13 residues. The CDR3: CASSLTVEPTQYF. CDR3 nucleotides: TGCGCCAGCAGCTTGACAGTGGAGCCTACGCAGTATTTT.

The V and J genes are TRBV2 and TRBJ1-2; TRBD1 might be the D (5 bases). The V end was cut by 6 bases, the J end by 4 bases, with 12 bases between. The CDR3 is 13 amino acids. In germline, CDR1 is SNHLY, CDR2 FYNNEI. CDR3 sequence (DNA): TGTGCCAGCAGCAAGCAGGGCGTCTATGGCTACACCTTC. This codes for CASSKQGVYGYTF.

CDR3 residues: CASSLFNEKLFF. CDR3 DNA sequence: TGTGCCAGCAGTTTATTTAATGAAAAACTGTTTTTT. This chain connects TRBV27 to TRBJ1-4; unclear D gene. V shed 1 base and J shed 4 bases, with 1 base lying between them. The CDR3 has 12 amino acids. Germline CDR1 reads MNHEY; CDR2 reads SMNVEV (reference sequence).

The J gene is TRBJ2-7, the V gene TRBV5-4; no firm D call. V was shortened by 3 bases and J by 7 bases, with 11 bases between the two germline ends. The germline V gene encodes CDR1 SGHNT and CDR2 YYREEE (reference sequence). CDR3 length: 12 residues. CDR3 bases: TGTGCCAGCAGCTCCCAATCTGGGGAGCAGTACTTC. It is translated as CASSSQSGEQYF. Based on the CDR3 plus reference TRBV5-4 and TRBJ2-7, the full variable domain is ETGVTQSPTHLIKTRGQQVTLRCSSQSGHNTVSWYQQALGQGPQFIFQYYREEENGRGNFPPRFSGLQFPNYSSELNVNALELDDSALYLCASSSQSGEQYFGPGTRLTVT.

This clone came up a few times. The genes are TRBV5-1 and TRBJ1-2; D possibly corresponds to TRBD1 (5 bases). The CDR3 is 13 residues long. Trimming took 4 bases from V and 6 from J, leaving 13 bases between them. CDR1 is SGHRS and CDR2 is YFSETQ in the germline V gene. The CDR3 sequence is CASSPQGGDGYTF. The DNA for the CDR3 is TGCGCCAGCAGCCCGCAGGGAGGGGATGGCTACACCTTC.

In this sample, this clone turned up a few times. Written as DNA, the CDR3 is TGTGCCAGCAGCTTAGATCGACATCGGGATGAAGCTTTCTTT. Its protein product is CASSLDRHRDEAFF. The gene calls are TRBV7-9 and TRBJ1-1; D not certain. The germline V and J ends were trimmed by 1 base and 7 bases, with 13 bases remaining between them. Germline V gene data show CDR1 as SEHNR and CDR2 as FQNEAQ (reference sequence). CDR3 length: 14 residues.

The table lists this clone with a few counts. The chain recombines TRBV28 with TRBJ1-5; D remains ambiguous. The V gene lost 6 bases and the J gene lost 2 bases, with 14 bases spanning the gap. The germline V gene has CDR1 MDHEN and CDR2 SYDVKM. The CDR3 extends over 15 amino acids. The DNA of the CDR3 is TGTGCCAGCAGGCCCGGGTCCTTGGGCAATCAGCCCCAGCATTTT. Translating gives CASRPGSLGNQPQHF. Combining the CDR3 with reference TRBV28 and TRBJ1-5 gives the whole variable domain DVKVTQSSRYLVKRTGEKVFLECVQDMDHENMFWYRQDPGLGLRLIYFSYDVKMKEKGDIPEGYSVSREKKERFSLILESASTNQTSMYLCASRPGSLGNQPQHFGDGTRLSIL.

V is TRBV28 and J is TRBJ1-5; 8 positions match TRBD1. Germline values: CDR1 MDHEN, CDR2 SYDVKM. The CDR3 sequence is 17 residues long. The V segment lost 5 bases and the J segment 6 bases; nucleotides outside the gene matches: 15. Here the CDR3 DNA reads TGTGCCAGCAGTCCCCAGACAGGGGTGATCGGGCGTCAGCCCCAGCATTTT. Protein product: CASSPQTGVIGRQPQHF.

In nucleotides, the CDR3 is TGTGCCAGCAGTCCACACAGTCCGCTCTCTGGAAACACCATATATTTT. Its protein is CASSPHSPLSGNTIYF. The chain employs TRBV2 and TRBJ1-3; D ambiguous. The CDR3 is 16 amino acids. In germline, CDR1 is SNHLY, CDR2 FYNNEI. With 5 bases removed from V and 0 bases from J, the gap between germline ends came to 14 bases.

V and J are TRBV6-5 and TRBJ1-5; no reliable D call. CDR3 length: 15 residues. With 11 bases removed from V and 6 bases from J, the gap between germline ends came to 23 bases. Germline V gene sequence: CDR1 MNHEY, CDR2 SVGAGI. Written as DNA, the CDR3 is TGTGCCTCAAAACGTGGGATAAACCCCGCTCAGCCCCAGCATTTT. It translates to CASKRGINPAQPQHF.

J is TRBJ2-5 and V is TRBV7-8; the match to TRBD1 covers 10 bases. From germline, CDR1 is SGHVS and CDR2 FQNEAQ. The CDR3 runs to 14 residues. J gave up 4 bases and V 5 bases, and 4 bases lay outside the gene matches. The CDR3 spells CASSTGQGGETQYF. The CDR3 DNA reads as TGTGCCAGCAGCACAGGACAGGGGGGAGAGACCCAGTACTTC.